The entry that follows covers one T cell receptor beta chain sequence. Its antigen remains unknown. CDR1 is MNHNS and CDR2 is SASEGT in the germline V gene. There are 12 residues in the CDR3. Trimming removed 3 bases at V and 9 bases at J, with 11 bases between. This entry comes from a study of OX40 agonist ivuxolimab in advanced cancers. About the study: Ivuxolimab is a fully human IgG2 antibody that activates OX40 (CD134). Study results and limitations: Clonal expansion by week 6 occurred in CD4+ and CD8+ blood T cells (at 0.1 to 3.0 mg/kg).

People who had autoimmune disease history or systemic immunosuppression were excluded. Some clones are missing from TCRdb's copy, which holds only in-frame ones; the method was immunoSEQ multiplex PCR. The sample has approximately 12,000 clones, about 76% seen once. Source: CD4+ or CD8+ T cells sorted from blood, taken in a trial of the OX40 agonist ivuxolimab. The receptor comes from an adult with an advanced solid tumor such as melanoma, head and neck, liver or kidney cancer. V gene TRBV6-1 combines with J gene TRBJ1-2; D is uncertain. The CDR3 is CASSDLSDSYTF. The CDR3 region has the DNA TGTGCCAGCAGTGACCTGAGCGATAGCTACACCTTC.